The clone carrying this TCR beta chain has a count of ten or more. Its antigen remains unidentified. Researchers took RNA transcripts and amplified TCR beta CDR3 regions from them. HTBI-primed RT-PCR formed the first round, and a multiplex PCR formed the second. TCRdb re-called the multiplex PCR reads through MiXCR, storing one row per CDR3 protein. The table has roughly 420,000 distinct CDR3 sequences, around 21% seen once. The data derive from a study of Graves' ophthalmopathy and Graves' hyperthyroidism. Trimming left V 1 base short and J 12 bases short, with 12 bases between. The CDR3 has 11 amino acids. CDR1 and CDR2 from the germline V gene are DFQATT and SNEGSKA (reference sequence). Study conclusions and caveats: Ophthalmopathy cases were distinguished from stable hyperthyroidism by a 13-signature model, reaching approximately 87% sensitivity and about 80% specificity.

Material: peripheral blood. V usage is TRBV20-1 and J usage is TRBJ1-1, with unresolved D. This receptor was obtained from a woman younger than 30 with stable Graves' hyperthyroidism. The CDR3 region has the DNA TGCAGTGCTAGAGCTCAGCGTGTACCTTTCTTT. It encodes CSARAQRVPFF.